One sample yielded the 17 T cell receptor beta chains listed below, sequenced in a study of cytomegalovirus exposure and HLA in healthy donors. PCR primers comprised 60 Vbeta and 13 Jbeta primers. Libraries were prepared by immunoSEQ multiplex PCR; TCRdb keeps only in-frame clonotypes and omits some of them. The table has around 130,000 clones, approximately 86% seen once. Sequenced input: PBMCs. All receptors derive from a boy between 10 and 17 years old in good health and CMV-seronegative.

This clone was seen a few times. This chain joins TRBV5-1 and TRBJ2-1, with unresolved D. CDR1 is SGHRS and CDR2 is YFSETQ in the germline V gene. Trimming pared 1 base from V and 8 bases from J, leaving 4 bases between. This CDR3 is 11 amino acids long. The CDR3 sequence is CASSLQDEQFF. For the CDR3, the DNA is TGCGCCAGCAGCTTGCAGGATGAGCAGTTCTTC.

The chain joins TRBV4-3 to TRBJ1-6, with a possible D match to TRBD1 (5 bases). V was pared by 0 bases and J by 5 bases, with 14 bases between. Germline lookup yields CDR1 LGHNA and CDR2 YSLEER. There are 17 residues in the CDR3. The CDR3 DNA follows: TGCGCCAGCAGCCAAGATTGGAAAGGGGTGAATAATTCACCCCTCCACTTT. Translated, it gives CASSQDWKGVNNSPLHF.

This clone has a count of ten or more. The rearrangement joins TRBV4-3 to TRBJ2-1; TRBD2 agrees at 7 bases. The V segment lost 7 bases and the J segment 7 bases; nucleotides outside the gene matches: 13. This CDR3 has 15 residues. Germline values: CDR1 LGHNA, CDR2 YSLEER. The CDR3 reads CASISSAGEKNEQFF. As DNA, the CDR3 is TGCGCCAGCATAAGTTCCGCGGGAGAGAAGAATGAGCAGTTCTTC.

The CDR3 region is CAISEFTGNTEAFF. DNA of the CDR3: TGTGCCATCAGTGAATTTACAGGAAACACTGAAGCTTTCTTT. The chain has TRBV10-3 and TRBJ1-1; a weak D match, TRBD1 (5 bases). The V end was cut by 3 bases, the J end by 2 bases, with 10 bases between. From germline, CDR1 is ENHRY and CDR2 SYGVKD. The CDR3 contains 14 residues.

This clone was detected a few times. The rearrangement uses TRBV7-2 and TRBJ2-1; TRBD1 might be the D (6 bases). The CDR3 has 16 amino acids. Germline V lookup: CDR1 SGHTA, CDR2 FQGNSA. The germline V and J ends were trimmed by 3 bases and 4 bases, with 16 bases remaining between them. The CDR3, as DNA: TGTGCCAGCAGCTTGAGTAGGGGGAGTATGTACAATGAGCAGTTCTTC. Translation: CASSLSRGSMYNEQFF.

This clone was observed a handful of times. The chain employs TRBV5-1 and TRBJ1-4; D remains ambiguous. The V gene's germline CDR1 is SGHRS and CDR2 YFSETQ. Trimming shortened V by 2 bases and J by 5 bases, and 10 bases separated the two germline ends. This CDR3 is built from 14 residues. CDR3 DNA: TGCGCCAGCAGCTTACGCCAGGCGAATGAAAAACTGTTTTTT. As protein: CASSLRQANEKLFF.

This chain uses TRBV30 with TRBJ1-4, with a tentative D call TRBD1 (6 bases). This CDR3 contains 14 residues. Germline CDR1 GTSNPN, CDR2 SVGIG (reference sequence). The germline V and J ends were trimmed by 1 base and 8 bases, with 14 bases remaining between them. The CDR3 sequence: CAWSGGGVGEKLFF. The CDR3 DNA reads TGTGCCTGGAGTGGAGGGGGGGTGGGGGAAAAACTGTTTTTT.

This chain uses TRBV9 with TRBJ2-5; TRBD1 agrees at 9 bases. The CDR3 length is 15 residues. Germline loops: CDR1 SGDLS, CDR2 YYNGEE. The ends lost 3 bases at V and 5 bases at J; junction bases unmatched: 8. The CDR3 sequence is CASSAEQGAQETQYF. CDR3 DNA: TGTGCCAGCAGCGCCGAACAGGGGGCGCAGGAGACCCAGTACTTC.

This chain uses TRBV4-3 with TRBJ2-1; D not resolved. V shed 1 base and J shed 10 bases, with 5 bases lying between them. The CDR3 covers 11 residues. Germline assignment: CDR1 LGHNA and CDR2 YSLEER. The CDR3: CASSQGSEQFF. DNA of the CDR3: TGCGCCAGCAGCCAAGGAAGCGAGCAGTTCTTC.

The V call is TRBV9, the J call TRBJ2-1; 12 bases are a match to TRBD2. The CDR3 totals 16 residues. In germline, CDR1 is SGDLS, CDR2 YYNGEE. V shed 4 bases and J 9 bases; nucleotides not matched to a gene: 11. As DNA, the CDR3 is TGTGCCAGCAGCACACGACTAGCGGGAGTGAAGGGTGAGCAGTTCTTC. This gives the protein CASSTRLAGVKGEQFF.

In its sample, this clone was seen once. This rearrangement joins TRBV30 to TRBJ1-6; 8 nucleotides agree with TRBD1. Trimming took 1 base from V and 6 from J; bases not matched to a gene: 5. The germline CDR1 and CDR2 sequences are GTSNPN and SVGIG (reference sequence). The CDR3 is made up of 15 amino acids. CDR3 nucleotide sequence: TGTGCCTGGAGTGCTATCGGACAGGGTAATTCACCCCTCCACTTT. It encodes CAWSAIGQGNSPLHF. Combining the CDR3 with reference TRBV30 and TRBJ1-6 gives the whole variable domain SQTIHQWPATLVQPVGSPLSLECTVEGTSNPNLYWYRQAAGRGLQLLFYSVGIGQISSEVPQNLSASRPQDRQFILSSKKLLLSDSGFYLCAWSAIGQGNSPLHFGNGTRLTVT.

This clone was recorded once. The chain uses TRBV19 and TRBJ2-1; a weak D match, TRBD2 (5 bases). V shed 4 bases and J shed 0 bases, with 13 bases lying between them. The CDR3 consists of 16 residues. The V gene's germline CDR1 is LNHDA and CDR2 SQIVND (reference sequence). The CDR3 sequence: CASSNPGGLSYNEQFF. The CDR3 DNA reads as TGTGCCAGTAGTAACCCTGGAGGCCTCTCCTACAATGAGCAGTTCTTC.

This clone has only a few counts. The chain has TRBV5-6 and TRBJ1-1; 9 bases are shared with TRBD1. This CDR3 spans 15 amino acids. The germline V gene has CDR1 SGHDT and CDR2 YYEEEE. V trimming: 4 bases; J trimming: 2 bases; junction bases outside the gene matches: 6. The CDR3, as DNA: TGTGCCAGCAGCCATACAGGGGGCTCTAACACTGAAGCTTTCTTT. Its protein is CASSHTGGSNTEAFF.

The chain carries TRBV11-2 and TRBJ2-5; possible D gene TRBD1, 6 bases. The CDR3 length is 14 residues. Trimming left V 6 bases short and J 3 bases short, with 14 bases between. Germline CDR1 SGHAT, CDR2 FQNNGV. The CDR3 sequence: CASSNLGGEETQYF. CDR3 DNA sequence: TGTGCCAGCAGTAACTTAGGGGGTGAAGAGACCCAGTACTTC.

The rearrangement joins TRBV6-1 to TRBJ2-1, with D unclear. The CDR3 loop spans 15 amino acids. The germline V gene has CDR1 MNHNS and CDR2 SASEGT. V dropped 6 bases and J dropped 0 bases, with 12 bases sitting between them. The CDR3 coding sequence is TGTGCCAGCAGGATTGACTGGAGCTCCTACAATGAGCAGTTCTTC. Amino acids: CASRIDWSSYNEQFF.

The CDR3 DNA reads TGCGCCAGCAGCCAAGATGGCAGGGGTTACGGCTACACCTTC. As protein: CASSQDGRGYGYTF. The V call is TRBV4-3, the J call TRBJ1-2, with D possibly TRBD1 on 6 matching bases. Germline loops: CDR1 LGHNA, CDR2 YSLEER. The CDR3 is made up of 14 amino acids. Trimming took 0 bases from V and 8 from J, leaving 13 bases between them.

The CDR3 DNA sequence: TGTGCTAGTGCCGAATCGGGCAGGGCACTTGGAGCTTTCTTT. Amino acid sequence: CASAESGRALGAFF. V is TRBV12-5 and J is TRBJ1-1; D possibly corresponds to TRBD1 (5 bases). V was trimmed by 7 bases and J by 10 bases, leaving 22 bases between them. The germline V gene has CDR1 LGHNT and CDR2 FRNRAP. The CDR3 has 14 residues. The full variable domain, its missing parts supplied by reference TRBV12-5 and TRBJ1-1, is DARVTQTPRHKVTEMGQEVTMRCQPILGHNTVFWYRQTMMQGLELLAYFRNRAPLDDSGMPKDRFSAEMPDATLATLKIQPSEPRDSAVYFCASAESGRALGAFFGQGTRLTVV.